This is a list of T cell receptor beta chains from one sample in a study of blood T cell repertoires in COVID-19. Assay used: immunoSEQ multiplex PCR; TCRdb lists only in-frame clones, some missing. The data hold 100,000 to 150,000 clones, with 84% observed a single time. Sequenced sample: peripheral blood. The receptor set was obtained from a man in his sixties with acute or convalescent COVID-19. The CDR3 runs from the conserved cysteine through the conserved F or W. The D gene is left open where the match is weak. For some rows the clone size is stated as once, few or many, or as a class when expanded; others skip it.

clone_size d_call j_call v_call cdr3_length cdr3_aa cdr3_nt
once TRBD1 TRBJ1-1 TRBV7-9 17 CATRTGQGILDATEAFF TGTGCCACCAGAACGGGACAGGGTATCCTCGACGCCACTGAAGCTTTCTTT
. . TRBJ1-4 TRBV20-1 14 CSASKRDTNEKLFF TGCAGTGCTAGTAAGCGGGACACTAATGAAAAACTGTTTTTT
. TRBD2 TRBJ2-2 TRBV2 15 CASSRAGGETGELFF TGTGCCAGCAGCAGAGCGGGAGGGGAGACCGGGGAGCTGTTTTTT
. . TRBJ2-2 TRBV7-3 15 CASSLTAGRSGELFF TGTGCCAGCAGCTTAACTGCGGGGAGGTCCGGGGAGCTGTTTTTT
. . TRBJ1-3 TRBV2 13 CASSANRGNTIYF TGTGCCAGCAGTGCTAACAGGGGAAACACCATATATTTT
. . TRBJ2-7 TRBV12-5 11 CASGYTYEQYF TGTGCTAGTGGTTACACCTACGAGCAGTACTTC
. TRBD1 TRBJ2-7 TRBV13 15 CASSLVRGPNYEQYF TGTGCCAGCAGCTTAGTTAGGGGGCCGAACTACGAGCAGTACTTC
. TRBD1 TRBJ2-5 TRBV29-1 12 CSVGGTGETQYF TGCAGCGTTGGAGGGACAGGAGAGACCCAGTACTTC
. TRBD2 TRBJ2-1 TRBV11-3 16 CASSLGIAGGYNEQFF TGTGCCAGCAGCTTAGGTATAGCGGGAGGGTACAATGAGCAGTTCTTC
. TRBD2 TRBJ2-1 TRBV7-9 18 CASSQTSGGSSSYNEQFF TGTGCCAGCAGCCAGACTAGCGGGGGTTCAAGCTCCTACAATGAGCAGTTCTTC
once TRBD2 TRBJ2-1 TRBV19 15 CASRTDGGAYNEQFF TGTGCCAGTAGGACCGACGGGGGGGCTTACAATGAGCAGTTCTTC
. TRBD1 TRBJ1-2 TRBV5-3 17 CARSRKKRQGLCYGYTF TGTGCCAGAAGCCGAAAAAAACGACAGGGTTTATGCTATGGCTACACCTTC
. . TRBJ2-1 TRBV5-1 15 CASSLVGGSNNEQFF TGCGCCAGCAGCTTGGTCGGGGGTTCGAACAATGAGCAGTTCTTC
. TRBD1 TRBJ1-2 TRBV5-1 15 CASSDQTGGLDGYTF TGCGCCAGCAGCGACCAGACAGGGGGGTTGGATGGCTACACCTTC
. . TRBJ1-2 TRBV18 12 CASSLGDYGYTF TGTGCCAGCTCACTCGGGGATTATGGCTACACCTTC
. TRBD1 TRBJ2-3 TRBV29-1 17 CSVEDLPRDRAMDTQYF TGCAGCGTTGAAGATCTCCCGAGGGACAGGGCAATGGATACGCAGTATTTT
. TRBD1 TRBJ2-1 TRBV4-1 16 CASSQDKGQGAYEQFF TGCGCCAGCAGCCAAGATAAGGGACAGGGGGCGTATGAGCAGTTCTTC
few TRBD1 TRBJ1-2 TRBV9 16 CASSTSPGTGGDGYTF TGTGCCAGCAGCACGTCACCCGGGACAGGGGGCGATGGCTACACCTTC
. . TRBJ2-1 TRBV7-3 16 CASSPSAGSSYNEQFF TGTGCCAGCAGTCCCAGTGCGGGTAGCTCCTACAATGAGCAGTTCTTC
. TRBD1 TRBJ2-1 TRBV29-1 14 CSVATGTGYNEQFF TGCAGCGTTGCGACCGGGACAGGGTACAATGAGCAGTTCTTC
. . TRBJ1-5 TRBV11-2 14 CASNNVTGNQPQHF TGTGCCAGCAATAATGTCACGGGCAATCAGCCCCAGCATTTT
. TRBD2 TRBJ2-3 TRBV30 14 CARGLATSTDTQYF TGTGCCCGGGGACTAGCGACTAGCACAGATACGCAGTATTTT
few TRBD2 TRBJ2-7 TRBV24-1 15 CATSENSGRVYEQYF TGTGCCACCAGTGAGAATAGCGGGAGGGTCTACGAGCAGTACTTC
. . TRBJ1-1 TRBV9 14 CASSVAMSNTEAFF TGTGCCAGCAGCGTAGCCATGTCGAACACTGAAGCTTTCTTT
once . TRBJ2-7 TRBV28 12 CASSLGRGEQYF TGTGCCAGCAGTTTAGGCAGGGGTGAGCAGTACTTC
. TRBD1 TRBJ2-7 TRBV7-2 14 CASSFGTAAYEQYF TGTGCCAGCAGCTTTGGGACAGCGGCCTACGAGCAGTACTTC
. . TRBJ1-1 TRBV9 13 CASSAEMETEAFF TGTGCCAGCAGCGCAGAAATGGAGACTGAAGCTTTCTTT
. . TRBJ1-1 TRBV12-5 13 CASGARGGYEAFF TGTGCTAGTGGTGCCCGGGGAGGGTACGAAGCTTTCTTT
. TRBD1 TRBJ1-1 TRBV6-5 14 CASRTGQLNTEAFF TGTGCCAGCAGAACGGGACAGCTCAACACTGAAGCTTTCTTT
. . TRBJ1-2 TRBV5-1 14 CASSSAPGGYGYTF TGCGCCAGCAGCTCCGCCCCGGGGGGCTATGGCTACACCTTC
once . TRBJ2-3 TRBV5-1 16 CASSLVRGTSTDTQYF TGCGCCAGCAGCTTGGTCCGGGGAACTAGCACAGATACGCAGTATTTT
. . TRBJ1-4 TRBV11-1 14 CASSHDRRGEKLFF TGTGCCAGCAGCCACGACAGGCGCGGGGAAAAACTGTTTTTT
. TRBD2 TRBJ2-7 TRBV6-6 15 CASRPQTSGYYEQYF TGTGCCAGCAGACCCCAGACTAGCGGATACTACGAGCAGTACTTC
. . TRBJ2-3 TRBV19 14 CASSTQGISDTQYF TGTGCCAGTAGTACCCAGGGAATTTCAGATACGCAGTATTTT
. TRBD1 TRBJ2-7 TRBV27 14 CASSLTGTGVEQYF TGTGCCAGCAGTCTGACCGGGACAGGGGTCGAGCAGTACTTC
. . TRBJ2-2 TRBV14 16 CASSQVTGLNTGELFF TGTGCCAGCAGCCAAGTTACAGGGCTCAACACCGGGGAGCTGTTTTTT
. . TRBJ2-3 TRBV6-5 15 CASSPASRSADTQYF TGTGCCAGCAGTCCCGCTAGCCGTTCCGCAGATACGCAGTATTTT
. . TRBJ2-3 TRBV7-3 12 CASSPGLGREYF TGTGCCAGCAGCCCCGGACTCGGACGGGAGTATTTT